One sample yielded the 10 T cell receptor beta chains listed below, sequenced in a study of shared clonotypes between healthy human individuals. Sequencing was performed with immunoSEQ multiplex PCR; in TCRdb, only in-frame clones are kept and a portion is missing. This sample carries around 2,000,000 clones, about 95% of them seen once, and the ten largest clones take 0.85% to 1.3%. In the naive CD8 group, cells lacked CD45RO and were positively selected for CCR7, so terminally differentiated effector memory CD45RA+ cells were left out. Input material: naive CD8+ T cells sorted from blood. These receptors came from a man between 18 and 29 years old in good health.

J is TRBJ1-3 and V is TRBV6-1; D is possibly TRBD1 (5 bases). Germline CDR1 is MNHNS and CDR2 is SASEGT. Trimming left V 7 bases short and J 0 bases short, with 10 bases between. CDR3 length: 14 amino acids. CDR3 sequence: CASTGTGSGNTIYF. In DNA form, the CDR3 reads TGTGCCAGCACCGGGACCGGCTCTGGAAACACCATATATTTT.

This chain connects TRBV4-3 to TRBJ2-2; TRBD2 matches at 7 bases. Per germline, CDR1 LGHNA and CDR2 YSLEER. With 0 bases clipped from V and 1 base from J, the junction kept 5 bases outside the gene matches. CDR3 length: 17 residues. The CDR3 coding sequence is TGCGCCAGCAGCCAAGATGTCCTAGCGGAGAACACCGGGGAGCTGTTTTTT. This sequence encodes CASSQDVLAENTGELFF.

This chain joins TRBV9 and TRBJ2-3; no firm D call. CDR3 length: 16 residues. Trimming removed 3 bases from V and 0 bases from J, with 14 bases in between. Germline V gives CDR1 SGDLS, CDR2 YYNGEE. The CDR3 is CASSDDLDISTDTQYF. In nucleotides, the CDR3 is TGTGCCAGCAGCGACGACTTAGACATTAGCACAGATACGCAGTATTTT.

Comment on this clone: At the DNA level, this CDR3 is encoded by other sequences in the same sample as well. V usage is TRBV28 and J usage is TRBJ1-1, with D uncertain. Germline assignment: CDR1 MDHEN and CDR2 SYDVKM. The V end lost 1 base, the J end lost 1 base, and 7 bases lay between the germline ends. CDR3 length: 14 residues. The CDR3 nucleotides read TGTGCCAGCAGTTTATTCAGAGAGAACACTGAAGCTTTCTTT. Residues: CASSLFRENTEAFF.

The V call is TRBV27, the J call TRBJ1-1, with D uncertain. The V end lost 5 bases, the J end lost 10 bases, and 11 bases lay between the germline ends. CDR3 size: 11 residues. Germline V CDR1 and CDR2: MNHEY, SMNVEV (reference sequence). In DNA, the CDR3 is TGTGCCAGCAGTGGGTGGGTCGGAGCTTTCTTT. It codes for CASSGWVGAFF.

The rearrangement links TRBV5-6 to TRBJ2-1; D may be TRBD2 (6 bases). CDR1 and CDR2 from the germline V gene are SGHDT and YYEEEE. The CDR3 runs to 16 residues. Deletions cut 0 bases from V and 7 bases from J, with 17 bases between. The CDR3 sequence is CASSLAFASASNEQFF. DNA of the CDR3: TGTGCCAGCAGCTTGGCCTTCGCTAGCGCTTCAAATGAGCAGTTCTTC.

This rearrangement joins TRBV9 to TRBJ1-4; D ambiguous. V gave up 0 bases and J gave up 5 bases, with 8 bases separating them. CDR3 size: 14 residues. Germline V CDR1 and CDR2: SGDLS, YYNGEE. CDR3 in amino acids: CASSVDGRNEKLFF. The CDR3 DNA reads TGTGCCAGCAGCGTAGACGGGAGGAATGAAAAACTGTTTTTT.

Only one count was recorded for this clone. The J gene is TRBJ2-3, the V gene TRBV11-2; TRBD1 matches at 7 bases. From germline, CDR1 is SGHAT and CDR2 FQNNGV. The V segment lost 6 bases and the J segment 2 bases; nucleotides outside the gene matches: 5. CDR3 length: 14 amino acids. DNA of the CDR3: TGTGCCAGCAGTAGGGACAGAGCCACAGATACGCAGTATTTT. Protein sequence: CASSRDRATDTQYF.

The rearrangement links TRBV9 to TRBJ1-1, with 10 bases aligning to TRBD1. With V trimmed by 0 bases and J by 6 bases, 2 bases remained unmatched. Germline V gene sequence: CDR1 SGDLS, CDR2 YYNGEE. This CDR3 has 14 amino acids. CDR3 residues: CASSVVGQGAEAFF. CDR3 DNA sequence: TGTGCCAGCAGCGTAGTCGGACAGGGGGCTGAAGCTTTCTTT. The variable domain in full, with the rest retrieved from reference TRBV9 and TRBJ1-1, is DSGVTQTPKHLITATGQRVTLRCSPRSGDLSVYWYQQSLDQGLQFLIQYYNGEERAKGNILERFSAQQFPDLHSELNLSSLELGDSALYFCASSVVGQGAEAFFGQGTRLTVV.

The V and J genes are TRBV5-1 and TRBJ2-2; D possibly corresponds to TRBD1 (6 bases). CDR3 size: 15 residues. The V end was cut by 1 base, the J end by 3 bases, with 10 bases between. Looked up from germline, CDR1 is SGHRS and CDR2 is YFSETQ. CDR3 loop: CASSLTGQDTGELFF. The DNA for the CDR3 is TGCGCCAGCAGCTTGACAGGGCAGGACACCGGGGAGCTGTTTTTT.